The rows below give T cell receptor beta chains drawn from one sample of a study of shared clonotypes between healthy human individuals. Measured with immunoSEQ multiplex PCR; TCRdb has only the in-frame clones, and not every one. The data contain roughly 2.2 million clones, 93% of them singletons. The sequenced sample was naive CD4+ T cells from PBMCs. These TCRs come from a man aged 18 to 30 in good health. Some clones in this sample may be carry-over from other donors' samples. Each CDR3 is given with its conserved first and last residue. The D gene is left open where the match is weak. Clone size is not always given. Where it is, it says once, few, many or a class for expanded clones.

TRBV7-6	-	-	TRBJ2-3	CASSLGPFGGPDTQYF	TGTGCCAGCAGCTTAGGCCCCTTCGGGGGCCCCGATACGCAGTATTTT
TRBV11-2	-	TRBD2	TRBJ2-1	CASSFTSGSYNEQFF	TGTGCCAGCAGCTTCACTAGCGGGAGCTACAATGAGCAGTTCTTC
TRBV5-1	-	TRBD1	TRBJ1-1	CASSPLAGGGTEAFF	TGCGCCAGCAGCCCTTTAGCAGGGGGAGGCACTGAAGCTTTCTTT
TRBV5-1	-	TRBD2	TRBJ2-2	CASSFQGTSSGTGELFF	TGCGCCAGCAGCTTCCAGGGGACTAGCTCAGGCACCGGGGAGCTGTTTTTT
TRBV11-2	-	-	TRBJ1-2	CASSLQGFNYGYTF	TGTGCCAGCAGCTTACAGGGCTTTAACTATGGCTACACCTTC
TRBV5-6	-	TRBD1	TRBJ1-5	CASSQWGQGFNQPQHF	TGTGCCAGCAGCCAATGGGGACAGGGGTTCAATCAGCCCCAGCATTTT
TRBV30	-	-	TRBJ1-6	CAWASGTGNSPLHF	TGTGCCTGGGCCTCCGGGACGGGGAATTCACCCCTCCACTTT
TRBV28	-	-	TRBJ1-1	CASSGRRSPEAFF	TGTGCCAGCAGCGGACGCCGGTCTCCTGAAGCTTTCTTT
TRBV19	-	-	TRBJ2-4	CASSIRGGLGNIQYF	TGTGCCAGTAGTATAAGAGGGGGTCTCGGAAACATTCAGTACTTC
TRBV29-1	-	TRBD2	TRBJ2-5	CSGTSRGGFETQYF	TGCAGCGGGACCAGCCGGGGGGGGTTCGAGACCCAGTACTTC
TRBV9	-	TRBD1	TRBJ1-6	CASSVRTGDNSPLHF	TGTGCCAGCAGCGTACGGACAGGAGATAATTCACCCCTCCACTTT
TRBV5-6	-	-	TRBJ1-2	CASSLRFYGYTF	TGTGCCAGCAGCCTACGCTTCTATGGCTACACCTTC
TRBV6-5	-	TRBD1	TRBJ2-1	CASRHRDRGPNEQFF	TGTGCCAGCAGGCACCGGGACAGGGGTCCCAATGAGCAGTTCTTC
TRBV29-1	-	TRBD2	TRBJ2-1	CSAHPTSGYNEQFF	TGCAGCGCCCACCCGACTAGCGGTTACAATGAGCAGTTCTTC
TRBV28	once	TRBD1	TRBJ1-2	CASSFPITGQGSYGYTF	TGTGCCAGCAGTTTCCCTATCACGGGACAGGGGTCCTATGGCTACACCTTC
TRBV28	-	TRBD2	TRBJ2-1	CASSPGTSGRAYNEQFF	TGTGCCAGCAGTCCAGGGACTAGCGGGAGGGCCTACAATGAGCAGTTCTTC
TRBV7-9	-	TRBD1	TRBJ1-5	CASSLQGAGNQPQHF	TGTGCCAGCAGCTTACAGGGGGCTGGGAATCAGCCCCAGCATTTT
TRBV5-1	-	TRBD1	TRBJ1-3	CASSLWTGSGNTIYF	TGCGCCAGCAGCTTGTGGACAGGTTCTGGAAACACCATATATTTT
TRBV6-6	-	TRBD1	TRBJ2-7	CASKKPGQGRNEQYF	TGTGCCAGCAAAAAACCGGGACAGGGTAGAAACGAGCAGTACTTC
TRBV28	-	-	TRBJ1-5	CASSLSPDIVSF	TGTGCCAGCAGTTTAAGTCCGGACATTGTATCTTTT
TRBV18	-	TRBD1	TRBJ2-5	CASSPGQVDTGETQYF	TGTGCCAGCTCACCGGGACAGGTCGATACGGGGGAGACCCAGTACTTC
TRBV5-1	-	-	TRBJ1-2	CASSLVVTSYGYTF	TGCGCCAGCAGCTTGGTGGTGACGAGCTATGGCTACACCTTC
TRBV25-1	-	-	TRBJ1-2	CASSESRWPNYGYTF	TGTGCCAGCAGTGAATCAAGATGGCCAAACTATGGCTACACCTTC
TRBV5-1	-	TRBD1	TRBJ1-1	CASSLGPLTGANTEAFF	TGCGCCAGCAGCTTGGGCCCGCTTACAGGGGCGAACACTGAAGCTTTCTTT
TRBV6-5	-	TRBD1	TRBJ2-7	CASSWDREGYEQYF	TGTGCCAGCAGCTGGGACAGGGAAGGGTACGAGCAGTACTTC
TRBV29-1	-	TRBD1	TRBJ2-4	CSVEDWRQGAKNIQYF	TGCAGCGTTGAAGATTGGAGACAGGGAGCCAAAAACATTCAGTACTTC
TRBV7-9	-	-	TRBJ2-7	CASSFNGGMGEQYF	TGTGCCAGCAGCTTTAATGGGGGTATGGGGGAGCAGTACTTC
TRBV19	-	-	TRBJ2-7	CASSSQGDWTYEQYF	TGTGCCAGTAGTTCTCAGGGGGACTGGACCTACGAGCAGTACTTC
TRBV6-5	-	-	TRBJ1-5	CASRPDSSNQPQHF	TGTGCCAGCAGGCCCGACAGCAGCAATCAGCCCCAGCATTTT
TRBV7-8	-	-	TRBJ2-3	CASSSNVVDTQYF	TGTGCCAGCAGCTCAAACGTCGTGGATACGCAGTATTTT
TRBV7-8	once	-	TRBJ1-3	CAAGRDSGNTIYF	TGTGCCGCCGGGAGAGACTCTGGAAACACCATATATTTT
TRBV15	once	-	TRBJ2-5	CATSRGIGLLEETQYF	TGTGCCACCAGCAGGGGGATCGGACTGCTAGAAGAGACCCAGTACTTC
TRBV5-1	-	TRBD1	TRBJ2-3	CASSLAGQGLDTQYF	TGCGCCAGCAGCTTGGCTGGACAGGGGCTGGATACGCAGTATTTT